Sequencing of this TCR beta chain was carried out in a study of shared clonotypes between healthy human individuals (dated by TCRdb to the early 2020s). Background on the whole study: Two women and a few men aged 18 to 49 years were included in the cohort. To estimate repertoire size and how much clonotype sharing occurs between individuals, the study deeply sequenced the blood TCR repertoires of five healthy adults. To increase sequencing depth and limit assay-specific biases, different laboratories used diverse techniques to prepare libraries and sequence TCR repertoires. Each donor's leukapheresis produced roughly between roughly 0.94 and 9.5 billion PBMCs. Points the paper makes about the study in general: Pairwise subsampling indicated that sequencing depth was expected to affect the degree of clonotype sharing among donors. Sampling was limited to blood, and TCR repertoires in tissue likely differ from TCR repertoires in blood. The genetic and exposure-history diversity represented was limited by the small number of donors.

The donors were healthy, HIV-negative adults who had no recently reported acute infections or vaccinations. Every donor was a Caucasian adult residing in Nashville, Tennessee, USA. For unsorted samples, some 90 million PBMCs were counted, and genomic DNA was extracted using the QIAamp DNA Blood Mini kit. Blood was obtained by leukapheresis, after which PBMCs were separated by Ficoll-Histopaque density gradient centrifugation and cryopreserved in liquid nitrogen vapor phase. As concerns this clone: Its antigen is still unknown. At one boundary the junction diverges from the germline segment, which might be a read error.

The germline V gene provides CDR1 SGHVS and CDR2 FQNEAQ. Taken from cysteine to phenylalanine, the CDR3 has 15 residues. Left in the record is the CDR3 DNA by itself, 45 bases read in frame from the first base. Using the deep immunoSEQ assay, TCR CDR3 regions were amplified from genomic DNA by multiplex PCR. Extracted genomic DNA from each cell subset was spread evenly across all wells of several immunoSEQ 96-well plates, with each plate serving as a replicate. For unsorted PBMC, approximately 290 ng of genomic DNA, equivalent to around 30,000 T cell genomes, went into each replicate PCR. Ten immunoSEQ deep assay plates were used to sequence the unsorted PBMC genomic DNA. Purified libraries were quantified with a Qubit 3.0 fluorometer, sized on a Bioanalyzer 2100, and re-quantified with the KAPA Library Quantification kit. A separate single-read 150-cycle Illumina NextSeq 550 flow cell was used to sequence each immunoSEQ 96-well plate. As for how the authors treated the data: Because the immunoSEQ output held only junctional sequences and lacked quality scores, the filtering could not match the filtering applied to full-length reads. To assign V/J genes and CDR3, sequences were annotated against IMGT germline references using PyIR, a Python wrapper for IgBLAST v1.9. Any read was removed if the V/J assignment was weak (E-value above 1e-6), the CDR3 was missing, or the read contained stop codons, out-of-frame junctions, or ambiguous translated residues. V3J clonotypes were defined as sequences sharing an identical inferred V gene, J gene, and CDR3 amino acid sequence. Percentage overlap between repertoires was computed as shared unique clonotypes divided by the size of the smaller repertoire. Richness of each repertoire was evaluated using RTK rarefaction, the Chao1 estimator, and Recon v2.1 estimates of unobserved clonotypes. This is the immuneACCESS table as TCRdb keeps it, with only in-frame sequences that have V and J called. A part of the clones is gone; compared with another copy, unresolved V genes explain less than half, and the rest is unexplained. V and J calls and clone size follow that table, whereas D and trimming were derived from the DNA. For this sample the table gives fewer than 600,000 clones, of which roughly three quarters were detected only once. The ten top clones hold around 11% of the sample.

The chain employs TRBV7-8 and TRBJ2-7; no D gene can be assigned with confidence. This TCR came from a woman aged 40 to 49 in good health. Some clones in this sample may be carry-over from other donors' samples. The sample consisted of PBMCs. The encoded CDR3 is CTSSFLRYSPYEQHF. Read as DNA, the sequence is TGTACCAGCAGTTTCCTCCGCTACTCACCCTACGAGCAGCACTTC.